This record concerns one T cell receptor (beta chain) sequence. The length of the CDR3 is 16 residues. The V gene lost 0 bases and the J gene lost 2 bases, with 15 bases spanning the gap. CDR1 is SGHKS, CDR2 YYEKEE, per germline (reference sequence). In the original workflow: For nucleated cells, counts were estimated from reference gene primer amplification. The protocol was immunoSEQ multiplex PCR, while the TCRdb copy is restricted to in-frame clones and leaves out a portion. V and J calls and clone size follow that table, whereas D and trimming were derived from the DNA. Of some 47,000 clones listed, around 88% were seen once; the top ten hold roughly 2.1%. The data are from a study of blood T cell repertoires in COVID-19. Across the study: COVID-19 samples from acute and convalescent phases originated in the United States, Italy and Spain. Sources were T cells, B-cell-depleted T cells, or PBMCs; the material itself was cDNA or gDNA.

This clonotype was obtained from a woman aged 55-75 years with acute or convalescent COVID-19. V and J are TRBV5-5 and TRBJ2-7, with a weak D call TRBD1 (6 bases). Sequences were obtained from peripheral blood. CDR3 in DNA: TGTGCCAGCAGCTTGGAATTCGGCAGGGGAACCTACGAGCAGTACTTC. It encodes CASSLEFGRGTYEQYF.